This TCR beta chain was profiled in a study of OX40 agonist ivuxolimab in advanced cancers. Overall study context: Prior therapy, whether anti-PD-1, anti-PD-L1 or anti-CTLA-4, was allowed, and less than 45% had some. Three patients, one with hepatocellular carcinoma and two with cutaneous melanoma, responded partially. Study-level findings and limits: Clonal expansion in partial responders at 0.1-3.0 mg/kg ranked among the lowest.

Assay used: immunoSEQ multiplex PCR; TCRdb lists only in-frame clones, some missing. The data hold roughly 90,000 clones, with 75% to 90% observed a single time. Concerning this clone: The target antigen is unknown.

The CDR3 runs to 18 residues. Germline CDR1 is SGHVS and CDR2 is FQNEAQ. V lost 5 bases and J lost 3, with 22 bases in between. This TCR was recovered from an adult with an advanced solid tumor such as melanoma, head and neck, liver or kidney cancer. The gene calls are TRBV7-8 and TRBJ1-4; weak D call: TRBD1 (6 bases). The specimen comprised CD4+ or CD8+ T cells sorted from blood, sampled in a trial of the OX40 agonist ivuxolimab. CDR3 sequence (DNA): TGTGCCAGCAGCCCAAGCCCCTCCTACAGGGCCGCTAATGAAAAACTGTTTTTT. It translates to CASSPSPSYRAANEKLFF.